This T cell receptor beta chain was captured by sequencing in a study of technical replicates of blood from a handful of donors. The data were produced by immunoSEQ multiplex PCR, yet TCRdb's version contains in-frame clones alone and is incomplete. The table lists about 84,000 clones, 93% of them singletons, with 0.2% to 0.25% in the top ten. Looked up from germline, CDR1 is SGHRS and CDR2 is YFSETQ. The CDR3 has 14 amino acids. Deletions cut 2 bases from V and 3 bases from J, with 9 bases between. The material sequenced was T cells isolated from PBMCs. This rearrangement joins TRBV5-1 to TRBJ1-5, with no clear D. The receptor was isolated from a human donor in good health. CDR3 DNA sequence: TGCGCCAGCAGCTTTGGGCAGCCCAATCAGCCCCAGCATTTT. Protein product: CASSFGQPNQPQHF.